A single sample is the source of the 18 T cell receptor beta chains below, sequenced in a study of T cell responses to AZD1222 COVID-19 vaccine. Profiled with immunoSEQ multiplex PCR; TCRdb holds only in-frame clones, not every one. The sample has some 130,000 clones; about 92% are singletons. The source material was peripheral blood, sampled on day 0 of AZD1222 vaccination. The receptors were sampled from an adult in good health.

The V call is TRBV3-1 (or the pseudogene TRBV3-2), the J call TRBJ1-2, with D possibly being TRBD1 (6 bases). The length of the CDR3 is 13 residues. V lost 4 bases and J lost 2, with 8 bases in between. The germline V gene has CDR1 LGHDT and CDR2 YNNKEL (reference sequence). CDR3 nucleotides: TGTGCCAGCAGCCCGCAGGGGAACTATGGCTACACCTTC. Translation gives CASSPQGNYGYTF.

The chain couples TRBV30 to TRBJ1-2; 12 positions agree with TRBD1. With V trimmed by 3 bases and J by 2 bases, 16 bases remained unmatched. This CDR3 is 19 amino acids long. Germline assignment: CDR1 GTSNPN and CDR2 SVGIG (reference sequence). Here the CDR3 DNA reads TGTGCCTGGAGGGTGATTCCCGGGACAGGGGGCGGTAAGAACTATGGCTACACCTTC. Translated, it gives CAWRVIPGTGGGKNYGYTF.

The chain combines TRBV9 with TRBJ2-5; D gene ambiguous. The CDR3 runs 13 residues. Trimming removed 1 base from V and 4 bases from J, with 8 bases in between. Looked up from germline, CDR1 is SGDLS and CDR2 is YYNGEE. CDR3 nucleotide sequence: TGTGCCAGCAGCGTAAGTCCTGGAGAGACCCAGTACTTC. This encodes CASSVSPGETQYF.

The chain recombines TRBV4-1 with TRBJ2-5, with D perhaps TRBD1 (6 bases). V lost 1 base, J lost 3 bases, and 18 bases lay in between. Germline V CDR1 and CDR2: MGHRA, YSYEKL. The CDR3 totals 17 residues. The CDR3 here is CASSQGSHRELKETQYF. The CDR3 DNA follows: TGCGCCAGCAGCCAAGGGTCACACAGGGAGCTTAAAGAGACCCAGTACTTC.

The V call is TRBV19, the J call TRBJ1-5; a possible D gene is TRBD1 (5 bases). Looked up from germline, CDR1 is LNHDA and CDR2 is SQIVND (reference sequence). The CDR3 length is 15 residues. V was cut by 10 bases and J by 3 bases, with 19 bases left in between. The CDR3 spells CATRRDLTDNQPQHF. CDR3 sequence (DNA): TGTGCCACGAGGAGGGACCTAACGGACAATCAGCCCCAGCATTTT.

The chain is built from TRBV18 and TRBJ1-5, with D maybe TRBD1 (5 bases). The CDR3 runs 13 residues. Germline CDR1 and CDR2: KGHSH and LQKENI. Trimming stripped 4 bases from V and 5 bases from J, with 9 bases between. For the CDR3, the DNA is TGTGCCAGCTCACGGGGGAGAGATCAGCCCCAGCATTTT. Translated, it gives CASSRGRDQPQHF.

This rearrangement joins TRBV7-2 to TRBJ2-7, with D unresolved. The CDR3 is 13 amino acids. The germline V gene encodes CDR1 SGHTA and CDR2 FQGNSA. Trimming stripped 1 base from V and 5 bases from J, with 9 bases between. CDR3 loop: CASSLDGGNEQYF. In DNA, the CDR3 is TGTGCCAGCAGCTTAGATGGTGGGAACGAGCAGTACTTC. Full variable domain (outside the CDR3, taken from reference TRBV7-2 and TRBJ2-7): GAGVSQSPSNKVTEKGKDVELRCDPISGHTALYWYRQSLGQGLEFLIYFQGNSAPDKSGLPSDRFSAERTGGSVSTLTIQRTQQEDSAVYLCASSLDGGNEQYFGPGTRLTVT.

For this clone: An end of the junction does not agree with germline; a read error may underlie this. The chain recombines TRBV7-7 with TRBJ1-4, with D tentatively TRBD1 (5 bases). Germline V gene sequence: CDR1 SSHAT, CDR2 FNYEAQ (reference sequence). The CDR3 length is 16 residues. The CDR3 sequence: CASSHFRARTNEKLFF. In nucleotides, the CDR3 is TGTGCTAGCAGCCACTTCAGGGCCCGGACTAATGAAAAACTGTTTTTT.

This chain connects TRBV18 to TRBJ1-6; D gene unclear. The CDR3 covers 14 residues. The V end lost 3 bases, the J end lost 7 bases, and 10 bases lay between the germline ends. CDR1 and CDR2 from the germline V gene are KGHSH and LQKENI. The CDR3 spells CASSPRTDNSPLHF. The CDR3 DNA is TGTGCCAGCTCACCGCGGACGGACAATTCACCCCTCCACTTT. The full variable domain, its missing parts supplied by reference TRBV18 and TRBJ1-6, is NAGVMQNPRHLVRRRGQEARLRCSPMKGHSHVYWYRQLPEEGLKFMVYLQKENIIDESGMPKERFSAEFPKEGPSILRIQQVVRGDSAAYFCASSPRTDNSPLHFGNGTRLTVT.

J is TRBJ2-3 and V is TRBV3-1 (or the pseudogene TRBV3-2); no clear D. This CDR3 spans 12 amino acids. Germline CDR1 reads LGHDT; CDR2 reads YNNKEL (reference sequence). The germline V and J ends were trimmed by 0 bases and 7 bases, with 5 bases remaining between them. The CDR3 reads CASSQEGNTQYF. The DNA of the CDR3 is TGTGCCAGCAGCCAAGAAGGGAATACGCAGTATTTT.

This chain joins TRBV5-1 and TRBJ1-6; 7 nucleotides align to TRBD1. This CDR3 region has 15 residues. The V gene end was trimmed by 4 bases and the J gene end by 9 bases; junction bases not matched to a gene: 10. Germline loops: CDR1 SGHRS, CDR2 YFSETQ. The CDR3, as DNA: TGCGCCAGCAGCACTGGACAGGTTGGCGGTTCACCCCTCCACTTT. It encodes CASSTGQVGGSPLHF.

This clone has only one observation. The chain employs TRBV21-1 and TRBJ1-5; the DNA was not used to check the table's D call, TRBD1. TRBV21-1 is annotated as a pseudogene. CDR3 length: 16 residues. CDR3 nucleotide sequence: TGTGCCAGCGCCCTTTCTTCAGGGGAATCGTCTCAGCCCCAGCATTTT. This translates into CASALSSGESSQPQHF.

The chain is built from TRBV12-5 and TRBJ2-3; 7 nucleotides align to TRBD1. Germline V gene sequence: CDR1 LGHNT, CDR2 FRNRAP. The CDR3 consists of 16 residues. J was trimmed by 3 bases and V by 0 bases; bases with no gene match: 6. DNA of the CDR3: TGTGCTAGTGGTTTGGTAAACAGGGGTGGAACAGATACGCAGTATTTT. It codes for CASGLVNRGGTDTQYF.

DNA for the CDR3: TGTGCCAGTAGTGAACACAGGGGCTGGAACACTGAAGCTTTCTTT. Its translation: CASSEHRGWNTEAFF. The chain links TRBV19 to TRBJ1-1; TRBD1 matches 7 bases. J gave up 1 base and V 5 bases, and 7 bases lay outside the gene matches. The CDR3 covers 15 residues. CDR1 LNHDA and CDR2 SQIVND come from the germline V gene (reference sequence).

The V and J genes are TRBV11-2 and TRBJ1-6; the D gene is possibly TRBD1 (5 bases). Germline assignment: CDR1 SGHAT and CDR2 FQNNGV. This CDR3 has 17 amino acids. Trimming removed 3 bases from V and 6 bases from J, with 18 bases in between. CDR3 loop: CASSFFPGALGNSPLHF. The CDR3 nucleotides are TGTGCCAGCAGCTTTTTCCCCGGGGCTCTAGGTAATTCACCCCTCCACTTT.

The J gene is TRBJ1-6, the V gene TRBV7-6, with D hard to call. V lost 3 bases and J 3 bases, leaving 6 bases between the germline ends. The CDR3 covers 14 residues. CDR1 and CDR2 (germline): SGHVS, FNYEAQ. The CDR3 bases are TGTGCCAGCAGCTTTGCGGACTATAATTCACCCCTCCACTTT. Amino acid sequence: CASSFADYNSPLHF.

The chain employs TRBV19 and TRBJ1-1; D is ambiguous. This CDR3 is 13 amino acids long. V was clipped by 5 bases and J by 4 bases, with 11 bases between them. Looked up from germline, CDR1 is LNHDA and CDR2 is SQIVND (reference sequence). CDR3 region: CASSAAVGTEAFF. CDR3 in DNA: TGTGCCAGTAGTGCGGCGGTGGGCACTGAAGCTTTCTTT.

The chain uses TRBV9 and TRBJ1-1; 8 bases map to TRBD1. Trimming at V came to 3 bases and at J to 8 bases, leaving 3 bases not matched to a gene. The CDR3 loop spans 12 amino acids. Per germline, CDR1 SGDLS and CDR2 YYNGEE. The CDR3 loop reads CASSGNRGEAFF. The CDR3 bases are TGTGCCAGCAGCGGTAACAGGGGGGAAGCTTTCTTT.